This T cell receptor beta chain was recorded in a study of blood T cell repertoires in COVID-19. Across the whole study: Sources were T cells, B-cell-depleted T cells, or PBMCs; the material itself was cDNA or gDNA.

J gave up 5 bases and V 5 bases, and 11 bases lay outside the gene matches. This CDR3 is 15 amino acids long. Germline-derived CDR1 and CDR2 are SGHAT and FQNNGV. Only in-frame clones appear in the TCRdb table, and some are missing; sequencing was by immunoSEQ multiplex PCR. The table shows about 130,000 clones, with approximately 85% occurring only once. The chain combines TRBV11-2 with TRBJ2-5; TRBD2 agrees at 7 bases. The source is a human donor in a cohort sampled during active COVID-19. Material: peripheral blood. The CDR3, as DNA: TGTGCCAGCAGCCCCACCCGGACTAGTTCGGAGACCCAGTACTTC. This codes for CASSPTRTSSETQYF.